The 23 T cell receptor beta chains reported below all come from one sample, sequenced in a study of control samples from healthy donors and cancer patients. Data came from immunoSEQ multiplex PCR; TCRdb stores just in-frame clones and leaves some out. The sample carries roughly 130,000 clones, around 90% recorded once. Sequencing was done on a sample of blood. Every receptor here comes from a man younger than 35 in good health.

The chain carries TRBV9 and TRBJ2-5, with D possibly TRBD2 on 5 matching bases. Per the germline V gene, CDR1 is SGDLS and CDR2 is YYNGEE. This CDR3 contains 13 residues. Deletions cut 4 bases from V and 3 bases from J, with 10 bases between. The CDR3 loop reads CASSPGAEETQYF. The DNA of the CDR3 is TGTGCCAGCAGCCCCGGAGCGGAAGAGACCCAGTACTTC.

The chain has TRBV28 and TRBJ1-2, with 11 bases aligning to TRBD1. V was clipped by 4 bases and J by 4 bases; unmatched bases: 5. Germline CDR1 is MDHEN and CDR2 is SYDVKM. This CDR3 region has 15 residues. The CDR3 spells CASSSPGQGGYGYTF. The CDR3 coding sequence is TGTGCCAGCAGTTCTCCGGGACAGGGGGGCTATGGCTACACCTTC.

In this sample, this clone turned up once. The V and J genes are TRBV10-3 and TRBJ2-1, with 8 nucleotides matching TRBD2. V dropped 7 bases and J dropped 3; count of bases not matched to a gene: 2. The CDR3 extends over 13 amino acids. CDR1 ENHRY and CDR2 SYGVKD come from the germline V gene. In DNA, the CDR3 is TGTGCCATCATGGGGACTAGCTACAATGAGCAGTTCTTC. It codes for CAIMGTSYNEQFF.

The chain links TRBV27 to TRBJ2-7; D may be TRBD1 (5 bases). In germline, CDR1 is MNHEY, CDR2 SMNVEV (reference sequence). Trimming stripped 11 bases from V and 9 bases from J, with 26 bases between. This CDR3 has 14 residues. The CDR3 coding sequence is TGTGCCCCAGCAGGGTATCACAAGATATGCTGGCAGTACGTC. As protein: CAPAGYHKICWQYV.

The chain combines TRBV4-3 with TRBJ2-1; 8 nucleotides agree with TRBD1. The V and J ends lost 2 bases and 9 bases, in that order; junction bases with no gene match: 9. The CDR3 covers 15 residues. The germline V gene encodes CDR1 LGHNA and CDR2 YSLEER. CDR3: CASSQMDRADSEQFF. The CDR3 DNA is TGCGCCAGCAGCCAAATGGACAGGGCGGATTCTGAGCAGTTCTTC.

This chain uses TRBV10-3 with TRBJ1-5; possibly TRBD1 for D (5 bases). The V gene's germline CDR1 is ENHRY and CDR2 SYGVKD. This CDR3 contains 12 residues. Trimming took 3 bases from V and 8 from J, leaving 8 bases between them. In DNA, the CDR3 is TGTGCCATCAGTGAATTGGGGGAGCCCCAGCATTTT. Protein sequence: CAISELGEPQHF.

The chain joins TRBV2 to TRBJ1-5, with D perhaps TRBD1 (6 bases). CDR3 length: 14 residues. V gave up 6 bases and J gave up 4 bases, with 13 bases separating them. The germline gives CDR1 SNHLY, CDR2 FYNNEI. The CDR3 is CASRRQEPNQPQHF. CDR3 DNA sequence: TGTGCCAGCAGGAGACAGGAACCGAATCAGCCCCAGCATTTT.

V usage is TRBV12-3 or TRBV12-4 and J usage is TRBJ2-1, with D possibly TRBD1 on 6 matching bases. The length of the CDR3 is 13 residues. V was shortened by 6 bases and J by 7 bases, with 13 bases between the two germline ends. The CDR3 DNA reads TGTGCCAGCAGCCCGGGACATAAAAATGAGCAGTTCTTC. It specifies CASSPGHKNEQFF.

This rearrangement joins TRBV7-9 to TRBJ1-1; D is perhaps TRBD1 (5 bases). This CDR3 spans 13 amino acids. Germline CDR1 and CDR2: SEHNR and FQNEAQ (reference sequence). The V and J ends lost 5 bases and 3 bases respectively, with 10 bases between them. The chain's CDR3 is CASSPAGDTEAFF. CDR3 DNA: TGTGCCAGCAGCCCGGCGGGGGACACTGAAGCTTTCTTT.

CDR3 nucleotide sequence: TGTGCCAGCAGCGCCACAGGGGGCACCGGGGAGCTGTTTTTT. As protein: CASSATGGTGELFF. This chain links TRBV7-3 with TRBJ2-2, with 8 bases lining up with TRBD1. This CDR3 has 14 amino acids. Germline CDR1 reads SGHTA; CDR2 reads FQGTGA. Unmatched junction bases numbered 3, after V lost 5 bases and J lost 4 bases.

CDR3 DNA sequence: TGTGCCAGCAGTTACCTAGGACAGGGGGTAAACACCATATATTTT. Translated, it gives CASSYLGQGVNTIYF. The chain joins TRBV6-5 to TRBJ1-3; 10 bases map to TRBD1. Trimming removed 2 bases from V and 6 bases from J; junction bases left unmatched: 4. Germline loops: CDR1 MNHEY, CDR2 SVGAGI. The CDR3 runs 15 residues.

This rearrangement joins TRBV27 to TRBJ1-1; tentatively, D is TRBD1 (6 bases). Germline CDR1 MNHEY, CDR2 SMNVEV (reference sequence). V was trimmed by 5 bases and J by 7 bases, leaving 26 bases between them. This CDR3 comprises 17 residues. CDR3 coding DNA: TGTGCCAGCAGTCCTCGTCGTGTAACAGGGATCGTGGTTGAAGCTTTCTTT. It translates to CASSPRRVTGIVVEAFF.

Comment on this clone: This specimen includes other DNA sequences encoding the same CDR3. The J gene is TRBJ1-3, the V gene TRBV12-3 or TRBV12-4; unclear D gene. Trimming left V 3 bases short and J 3 bases short, with 3 bases between. The CDR3 is 12 residues long. In DNA, the CDR3 is TGTGCCAGCAGTTTTGGTGGAAACACCATATATTTT. It translates to CASSFGGNTIYF.

The rearrangement uses TRBV6-5 and TRBJ2-7; 16 bases fit TRBD2. Trimming cost V 2 bases and J 3 bases; bases outside gene matches: 1. The CDR3 is 16 amino acids. Germline lookup yields CDR1 MNHEY and CDR2 SVGAGI. CDR3 nucleotide sequence: TGTGCCAGCAGTTACGGGACTAGCGGGGGGGGCTACGAGCAGTACTTC. This translates into CASSYGTSGGGYEQYF.

This clone was seen once. The rearrangement uses TRBV9 and TRBJ2-1; the D gene could be TRBD1 or TRBD2 (5 bases each). Germline CDR1 SGDLS, CDR2 YYNGEE. Trimming took off 4 bases at V and 5 bases at J, with 13 bases between the two ends. The length of the CDR3 is 14 residues. Written as DNA, the CDR3 is TGTGCCAGCAGCCCTCGGGACGGAGACAATGAGCAGTTCTTC. Residues: CASSPRDGDNEQFF.

The chain has TRBV7-8 and TRBJ2-2; D not resolved. Germline loops: CDR1 SGHVS, CDR2 FQNEAQ. This CDR3 contains 14 residues. V was clipped by 1 base and J by 5 bases, with 8 bases between them. CDR3 sequence reads: CASSLESVTGELFF. As DNA, the CDR3 is TGTGCCAGCAGCTTAGAGTCGGTGACCGGGGAGCTGTTTTTT.

The chain is built from TRBV15 and TRBJ1-3; D unresolved. The germline CDR1 and CDR2 sequences are LNHNV and YYDKDF (reference sequence). This CDR3 region has 18 residues. V dropped 0 bases and J dropped 2 bases, with 17 bases sitting between them. CDR3 DNA sequence: TGTGCCACCAGCAGAGATATGTATGGGTCTCCCCCTGGAAACACCATATATTTT. The encoded protein is CATSRDMYGSPPGNTIYF.

V gene TRBV7-9 combines with J gene TRBJ1-3, with unresolved D. Trimming took off 1 base at V and 8 bases at J, with 12 bases between the two ends. CDR3 length equals 14 residues. Germline values: CDR1 SEHNR, CDR2 FQNEAQ (reference sequence). CDR3 in amino acids: CASSLEALGYTIYF. The CDR3 DNA reads TGTGCCAGCAGCTTAGAAGCGTTGGGTTACACCATATATTTT. Variable domain in full (rest from reference TRBV7-9 and TRBJ1-3): DTGVSQNPRHKITKRGQNVTFRCDPISEHNRLYWYRQTLGQGPEFLTYFQNEAQLEKSRLLSDRFSAERPKGSFSTLEIQRTEQGDSAMYLCASSLEALGYTIYFGEGSWLTVV.

The V call is TRBV9, the J call TRBJ2-5; no clear D. From germline, CDR1 is SGDLS and CDR2 YYNGEE. This CDR3 has 16 amino acids. Trimming removed 0 bases from V and 0 bases from J, with 12 bases in between. DNA of the CDR3: TGTGCCAGCAGCGTAGGGGCCTCTATTTACCAAGAGACCCAGTACTTC. Its translation: CASSVGASIYQETQYF.

Only one count was recorded for this clone. The V gene is TRBV29-1, the J gene TRBJ1-1, with no clear D. The V gene lost 7 bases and the J gene lost 5 bases, with 26 bases spanning the gap. Germline lookup yields CDR1 SQVTM and CDR2 ANQGSEA. There are 16 residues in the CDR3. The CDR3 sequence is CSAPEVTDKLGTEAFF. The CDR3 DNA reads TGCAGCGCACCCGAGGTGACCGATAAGTTGGGGACTGAAGCTTTCTTT.

V is TRBV9 and J is TRBJ1-1; TRBD1 might be the D (5 bases). Trimming removed 4 bases at V and 8 bases at J, with 15 bases between. This CDR3 is built from 13 residues. Germline CDR1 reads SGDLS; CDR2 reads YYNGEE. The CDR3 coding sequence is TGTGCCAGCAGCTCTCCGGGGGGTGGAGAAGCTTTCTTT. This gives the protein CASSSPGGGEAFF.

The V and J genes are TRBV29-1 and TRBJ1-1, with D unclear. Per germline, CDR1 SQVTM and CDR2 ANQGSEA. With 6 bases removed from V and 1 base from J, the gap between germline ends came to 12 bases. This CDR3 is 13 amino acids long. This CDR3 reads CSVRRAGNTEAFF. The CDR3 DNA follows: TGCAGCGTCCGACGGGCAGGGAACACTGAAGCTTTCTTT.

V is TRBV5-8 and J is TRBJ2-4, with D possibly matching TRBD1 (6 bases). This CDR3 has 14 amino acids. The germline gives CDR1 SGHTS, CDR2 YDEGEE. Trimming pared 2 bases from V and 7 bases from J, leaving 13 bases between. Here the CDR3 DNA reads TGTGCCAGCAGCTTAACAGGGTTCGTGAACATTCAGTACTTC. Translated, it gives CASSLTGFVNIQYF.